The TCR beta chain described here comes from a study of immune cell composition in non-small cell lung cancer. General study results and limits: Squamous carcinomas (about 75%) more often had tumour-associated clones >0.5% than adenocarcinomas (33%). Lung adenocarcinomas had lower top 10 clone scores and clonality than squamous tumours. No significant correlation existed between pack-years smoked and tumour clonality. Overall clonality, unlike maximal tumour-associated clone frequency, did not predict TIL reactivity.

Produced via immunoSEQ multiplex PCR; TCRdb's table is partial and in-frame only. The sample carries 3,000 to 5,000 clones, about 70% recorded once. Notes on this clone: The antigen remains unidentified.

The sequenced material came from lung tumor tissue. The origin of this receptor is a human donor with non-small cell lung cancer.

CDR3 sequence (DNA): TGTGCCAGCAGCTTAAGGACTAGTCCAGATACGCAGTATTTT. Translating gives CASSLRTSPDTQYF. The V call is TRBV7-2, the J call TRBJ2-3; 7 positions match TRBD2. Germline CDR1 reads SGHTA; CDR2 reads FQGNSA. This CDR3 is built from 14 residues. J was trimmed by 4 bases and V by 2 bases; bases with no gene match: 3.